These 16 T cell receptor beta chains share one sample of origin, sequenced in a study of glioma-infiltrating T cells after dendritic cell vaccination. Measured with immunoSEQ multiplex PCR; TCRdb has only the in-frame clones, and not every one. In the table there are tens of thousands of clones, 90% of which are singletons. The specimen comprised blood, sampled before dendritic cell vaccination. The receptor set was obtained from a human donor with glioblastoma.

The chain combines TRBV30 with TRBJ2-5, with 12 bases aligning to TRBD1. Per germline, CDR1 GTSNPN and CDR2 SVGIG (reference sequence). The CDR3 contains 14 residues. The V segment lost 1 base and the J segment 7 bases; nucleotides outside the gene matches: 4. The CDR3 region is CAWSEGQGAGTQYF. The CDR3 region has the DNA TGTGCCTGGAGTGAGGGACAGGGGGCAGGGACCCAGTACTTC.

This rearrangement joins TRBV29-1 to TRBJ2-5; D not certain. V was clipped by 3 bases and J by 5 bases, with 13 bases between them. Germline CDR1 reads SQVTM; CDR2 reads ANQGSEA. The CDR3 is 13 residues long. The CDR3 spells CSVDRTSWETQYF. The CDR3, as DNA: TGCAGCGTTGACCGCACAAGTTGGGAGACCCAGTACTTC.

The chain couples TRBV20-1 to TRBJ2-7, with TRBD1 matching over 7 bases. Germline V lookup: CDR1 DFQATT, CDR2 SNEGSKA (reference sequence). CDR3 length: 11 amino acids. Trimming cost V 6 bases and J 3 bases; bases outside gene matches: 2. CDR3 DNA sequence: TGCAGTGCCGGGACAGACTACGAGCAGTACTTC. Protein sequence: CSAGTDYEQYF.

In this sample, this clone turned up once. The J gene is TRBJ1-1, the V gene TRBV4-1, with D tentatively TRBD1 (5 bases). This CDR3 comprises 15 residues. Germline CDR1 and CDR2: MGHRA and YSYEKL. The V and J ends lost 0 bases and 4 bases respectively, with 12 bases between them. The CDR3 sequence: CASSQDAGGGTEAFF. The CDR3 nucleotides are TGCGCCAGCAGCCAAGATGCGGGCGGGGGCACTGAAGCTTTCTTT.

The chain combines TRBV9 with TRBJ1-4; TRBD1 aligns across 8 bases. From germline, CDR1 is SGDLS and CDR2 YYNGEE. V shed 0 bases, J shed 6 bases, and the junction held 1 base outside the gene matches. The CDR3 spans 14 residues. The DNA for the CDR3 is TGTGCCAGCAGCGTAGCCAGGGGGCATGAAAAACTGTTTTTT. Translation: CASSVARGHEKLFF. Variable domain in full (rest from reference TRBV9 and TRBJ1-4): DSGVTQTPKHLITATGQRVTLRCSPRSGDLSVYWYQQSLDQGLQFLIQYYNGEERAKGNILERFSAQQFPDLHSELNLSSLELGDSALYFCASSVARGHEKLFFGSGTQLSVL.

The J gene is TRBJ1-1, the V gene TRBV27, with 9 bases aligning to TRBD1. Germline CDR1 is MNHEY and CDR2 is SMNVEV (reference sequence). CDR3 length: 15 residues. Trimming took 6 bases from V and 1 from J; bases not matched to a gene: 6. This chain's CDR3 is CASRPTGGRNTEAFF. CDR3 coding DNA: TGTGCCAGCAGGCCAACAGGGGGCCGGAACACTGAAGCTTTCTTT.

In the case of this clone: At one end the junction does not follow the germline gene, possibly because of a read error. Other nucleotide sequences from this sample produce the same CDR3. The rearrangement links TRBV6-5 to TRBJ1-6; D not certain. Germline values: CDR1 MNHEY, CDR2 SVGAGI. This CDR3 has 15 residues. CDR3: CASSSGSSYNSPLHF. In nucleotides, the CDR3 is TGTGCCAGCAGTTCGGGGAGCTCCTATAATTCCCCCCTCCACTTT.

The chain carries TRBV5-6 and TRBJ1-1; 7 bases align to TRBD1. In germline, CDR1 is SGHDT, CDR2 YYEEEE. V was clipped by 0 bases and J by 0 bases; unmatched bases: 5. There are 16 residues in the CDR3. The CDR3 DNA reads TGTGCCAGCAGCTTGGCCCCGACAGGGTTGAACACTGAAGCTTTCTTT. Translating it yields CASSLAPTGLNTEAFF.

The genes are TRBV7-2 and TRBJ2-2; weak D call: TRBD1 (6 bases). This CDR3 spans 13 amino acids. Trimming removed 5 bases at V and 6 bases at J, with 10 bases between. Germline CDR1 SGHTA, CDR2 FQGNSA. CDR3 sequence: CASSPGTSGELFF. The CDR3 nucleotides are TGTGCCAGCAGCCCAGGGACATCCGGGGAGCTGTTTTTT. Full variable domain (missing parts from reference TRBV7-2 and TRBJ2-2): GAGVSQSPSNKVTEKGKDVELRCDPISGHTALYWYRQSLGQGLEFLIYFQGNSAPDKSGLPSDRFSAERTGGSVSTLTIQRTQQEDSAVYLCASSPGTSGELFFGEGSRLTVL.

The CDR3 DNA follows: TGTGCCAGTAGTCTCCTCGGAGGTCCGAGGAGCTCTGGAAACACCATATATTTT. Translated: CASSLLGGPRSSGNTIYF. V gene TRBV19 combines with J gene TRBJ1-3; D is ambiguous. V was shortened by 5 bases and J by 0 bases, with 20 bases between the two germline ends. The CDR3 loop spans 18 amino acids. Germline values: CDR1 LNHDA, CDR2 SQIVND (reference sequence).

This chain uses TRBV19 with TRBJ2-5, with TRBD1 identical over 9 bases. In germline, CDR1 is LNHDA, CDR2 SQIVND (reference sequence). V was clipped by 3 bases and J by 5 bases; unmatched bases: 4. This CDR3 contains 14 residues. The CDR3 DNA reads as TGTGCCAGTAGTATCGGGACAGGGAGGGAGACCCAGTACTTC. It translates to CASSIGTGRETQYF.

This rearrangement joins TRBV5-1 to TRBJ1-4; D is unresolved. The V and J ends lost 0 bases and 5 bases respectively, with 11 bases between them. The germline CDR1 and CDR2 sequences are SGHRS and YFSETQ. The CDR3 is 15 residues long. The DNA of the CDR3 is TGCGCCAGCAGCTTGGAGAGGCAGACCAATGAAAAACTGTTTTTT. Translated: CASSLERQTNEKLFF.

The chain carries TRBV30 and TRBJ1-3; D is unclear. Germline V gene sequence: CDR1 GTSNPN, CDR2 SVGIG (reference sequence). This CDR3 is built from 15 residues. Trimming cost V 2 bases and J 2 bases, with 13 bases left between them. Written as DNA, the CDR3 is TGTGCCTGGAGTCCCCGACAAATAGCTGGAAACACCATATATTTT. This encodes CAWSPRQIAGNTIYF.

J is TRBJ2-5 and V is TRBV15; the D is unclear. The J call may be incorrect, as the DNA end agrees better with TRBJ2-7. The CDR3 is 12 amino acids. Germline V CDR1 and CDR2: LNHNV, YYDKDF (reference sequence). In DNA, the CDR3 is TGTGCCACCAGCAGAGAATCCTACGAGCAGTACTTC. Translated: CATSRESYEQYF.

The V gene is TRBV21-1, the J gene TRBJ2-7; the table gives TRBD2 as D, unverified against the DNA. TRBV21-1 is noted as a pseudogene. The CDR3 covers 12 residues. CDR3: CASKVSDHEQYF. For the CDR3, the DNA is TGTGCCAGCAAGGTTAGCGACCACGAGCAGTACTTC.

This clone appeared a few times. V gene TRBV18 combines with J gene TRBJ1-1; the D is unclear. The CDR3 is made up of 15 amino acids. V was pared by 3 bases and J by 1 base, with 12 bases between. Looked up from germline, CDR1 is KGHSH and CDR2 is LQKENI. CDR3 sequence reads: CASSPQPGRNTEAFF. DNA of the CDR3: TGTGCCAGCTCACCGCAGCCGGGGAGGAACACTGAAGCTTTCTTT.